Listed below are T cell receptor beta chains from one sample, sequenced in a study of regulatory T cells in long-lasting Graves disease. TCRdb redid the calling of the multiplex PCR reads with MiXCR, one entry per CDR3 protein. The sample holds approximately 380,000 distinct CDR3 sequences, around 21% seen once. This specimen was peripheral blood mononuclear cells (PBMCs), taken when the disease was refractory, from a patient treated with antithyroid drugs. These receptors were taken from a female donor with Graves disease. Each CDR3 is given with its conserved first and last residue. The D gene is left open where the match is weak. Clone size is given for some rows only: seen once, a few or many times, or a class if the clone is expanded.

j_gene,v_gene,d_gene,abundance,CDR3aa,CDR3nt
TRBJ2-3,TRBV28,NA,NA,CASRSSTISRTDTQYF,TGTGCCAGCCGTTCCTCCACTATATCCCGCACAGATACGCAGTATTTT
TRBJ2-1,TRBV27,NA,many,CASSLSTGMSEQFF,TGTGCCAGCAGTTTATCCACAGGGATGTCTGAGCAGTTCTTC
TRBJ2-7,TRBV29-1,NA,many,CSVAVLGQYEQYF,TGCAGCGTTGCAGTCTTGGGTCAGTACGAGCAGTACTTC
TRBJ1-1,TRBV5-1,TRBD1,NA,CASSLISRQGGSNTEAFF,TGCGCCAGCAGCTTGATTAGCAGGCAGGGGGGCTCGAACACTGAAGCTTTCTTT
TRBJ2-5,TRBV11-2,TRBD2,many,CASSLVAGGSETQYF,TGTGCCAGCAGCTTAGTTGCGGGAGGGTCGGAGACCCAGTACTTC
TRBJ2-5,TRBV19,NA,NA,CASIWPFLETQYF,TGTGCCAGTATATGGCCGTTTTTAGAGACCCAGTACTTC
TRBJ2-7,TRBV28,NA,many,CASSSSGTVNEQYF,TGTGCCAGCAGCTCCTCCGGGACTGTAAACGAGCAGTACTTC
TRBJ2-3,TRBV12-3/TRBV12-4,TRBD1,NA,CASRADRADTQYF,TGTGCCAGCAGGGCCGACAGGGCAGATACGCAGTATTTT
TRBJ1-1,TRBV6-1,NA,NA,CASSLLPGGSTEAFF,TGTGCCAGCAGCCTCCTCCCCGGGGGGAGCACTGAAGCTTTCTTT
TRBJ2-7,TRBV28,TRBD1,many,CASSLADRAESYEQYF,TGTGCCAGCAGTTTAGCTGACAGGGCAGAGTCCTACGAGCAGTACTTC
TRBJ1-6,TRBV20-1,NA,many,CSARDLGNNSPLHF,TGCAGTGCTAGAGATCTAGGGAATAATTCACCCCTCCACTTT
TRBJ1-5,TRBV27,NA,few,CASSLSWGTDQPQHF,TGTGCCAGCAGTTTATCGTGGGGGACGGATCAGCCCCAGCATTTT
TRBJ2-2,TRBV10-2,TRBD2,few,CASSGLAGGNTGELFF,TGCGCCAGCTCGGGACTAGCGGGAGGCAACACCGGGGAGCTGTTTTTT
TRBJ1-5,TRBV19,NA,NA,CASEGWGHSNQPQHF,TGTGCCAGTGAGGGTTGGGGACATAGCAATCAGCCCCAGCATTTT
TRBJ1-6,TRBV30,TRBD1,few,CAWSWGDRSNSPLHF,TGTGCCTGGAGTTGGGGGGACAGGAGTAATTCACCCCTCCACTTT
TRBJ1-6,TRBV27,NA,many,CASAPYGLGEPLHF,TGTGCCAGCGCCCCCTACGGCCTCGGTGAACCCCTCCACTTT
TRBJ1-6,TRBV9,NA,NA,CASSDTFNSPLHF,TGTGCCAGCAGCGACACGTTTAATTCACCCCTCCACTTT
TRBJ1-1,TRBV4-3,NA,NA,CASSLAHTGNTEAFF,TGCGCCAGCAGCCTCGCTCACACAGGGAACACTGAAGCTTTCTTT
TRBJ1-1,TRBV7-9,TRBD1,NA,CASSSTGDEAFF,TGTGCCAGCAGCTCAACAGGGGATGAAGCTTTCTTT
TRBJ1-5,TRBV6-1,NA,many,CASSAQGGYQPQHF,TGTGCCAGCAGTGCCCAGGGAGGGTATCAGCCCCAGCATTTT
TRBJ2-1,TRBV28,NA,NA,CASSFGTVFEEQFF,TGTGCCAGCAGTTTCGGGACGGTATTTGAGGAGCAGTTCTTC
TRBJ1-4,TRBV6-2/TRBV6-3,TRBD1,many,CASRGTGREKLFF,TGTGCCAGCAGAGGGACAGGGAGGGAAAAACTGTTTTTT
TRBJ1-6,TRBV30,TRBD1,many,CAWTAGQSVSPLHF,TGTGCCTGGACCGCGGGACAGTCGGTATCACCCCTCCACTTT
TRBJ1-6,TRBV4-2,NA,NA,CASSQASVSPLHF,TGTGCCAGCAGCCAAGCAAGTGTTTCACCCCTCCACTTT
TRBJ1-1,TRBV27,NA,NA,CASSLTWNTEAFF,TGTGCCAGCAGTTTAACTTGGAACACTGAAGCTTTCTTT
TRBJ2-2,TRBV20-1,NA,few,CSARDGFTGELFF,TGCAGTGCTAGAGACGGGTTTACCGGGGAGCTGTTTTTT
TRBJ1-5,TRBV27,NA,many,CASRPSQGNQPQHF,TGTGCCAGCAGACCCTCTCAGGGGAATCAGCCCCAGCATTTT
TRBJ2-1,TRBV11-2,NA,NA,CASSIQQSSYNEQFF,TGTGCCAGCAGCATCCAACAGAGCTCCTACAATGAGCAGTTCTTC
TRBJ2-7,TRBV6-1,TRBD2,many,CASSRTPAGGRYEQYF,TGTGCCAGCAGTCGCACTCCAGCGGGAGGGAGATACGAGCAGTACTTC
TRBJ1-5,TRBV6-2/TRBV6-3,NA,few,CASSPLGEPIDQPQHF,TGTGCCAGCAGTCCTCTGGGTGAACCCATCGATCAGCCCCAGCATTTT
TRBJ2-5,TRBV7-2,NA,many,CASSLPPSPETQYF,TGTGCCAGCAGCTTACCACCTTCCCCAGAGACCCAGTACTTC
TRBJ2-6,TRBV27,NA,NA,CASSLMSSGANVLTF,TGTGCCAGCAGTTTAATGAGCTCTGGGGCCAACGTCCTGACTTTC
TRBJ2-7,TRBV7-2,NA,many,CASSQLSGPQEQYF,TGTGCCAGCAGCCAGCTGTCGGGCCCGCAGGAGCAGTACTTC
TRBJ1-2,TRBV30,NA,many,CAWDRDYGYTF,TGTGCCTGGGACAGAGACTATGGCTACACCTTC
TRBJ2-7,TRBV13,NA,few,CASSLGQGRPYEQYF,TGTGCCAGCAGCCTGGGGCAGGGGAGGCCCTACGAGCAGTACTTC
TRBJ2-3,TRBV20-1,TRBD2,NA,CSALRREVVEDTQYF,TGCAGTGCTCTTAGGCGGGAGGTCGTCGAAGATACGCAGTATTTT
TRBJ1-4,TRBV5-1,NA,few,CASSLDGRAEKLFF,TGCGCCAGCAGCTTGGATGGCAGGGCCGAAAAACTGTTTTTT
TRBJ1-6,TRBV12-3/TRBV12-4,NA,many,CASSLAPGAGSPLHF,TGTGCCAGCAGTTTGGCTCCTGGGGCCGGTTCACCCCTCCACTTT
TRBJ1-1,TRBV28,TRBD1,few,CASSGTGRDTEAFF,TGTGCCAGCAGCGGGACAGGGAGGGACACTGAAGCTTTCTTT
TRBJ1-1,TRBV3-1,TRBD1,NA,CASGEWGTGDHSEAFF,TGTGCCAGCGGGGAGTGGGGTACAGGGGATCATTCTGAAGCTTTCTTT